The 7 T cell receptor beta chains given below trace back to one sample, sequenced in a study of CD8+ T cells in alopecia areata (dated by TCRdb to the late 2010s). Preparation of the library involved the immunoSEQ multiplex PCR assay. To provide template for TCR sequencing, every sample had RNA extracted and reverse transcribed into cDNA. TCRdb retrieved this table from immuneACCESS and kept in-frame rearrangements only. Not all clones are present; in checked studies, unresolved V genes account for under half, and no reason is known for the remainder. The sample includes 200,000 or so clones, with roughly two fifths observed a single time. Approximately 2.4% of the sample belongs to the ten largest clones. Read against the paper, the sample's treatment or condition label means: oral pan-JAK inhibitor, 5-10 mg twice daily. The sample consisted of CD4+ T cells sorted from blood, taken at roughly week 38, from a patient treated with tofacitinib. These receptors all stem from a human donor with alopecia areata.

The V and J genes are TRBV11-2 and TRBJ1-1, with unresolved D. Germline-derived CDR1 and CDR2 are SGHAT and FQNNGV. This CDR3 spans 14 amino acids. V lost 5 bases, J lost 4 bases, and 14 bases lay in between. CDR3 coding DNA: TGTGCCAGCAGCCTACATGTTGGGATCACTGAAGCTTTCTTT. Translation: CASSLHVGITEAFF.

J is TRBJ1-4 and V is TRBV5-1; no clear D. This CDR3 has 14 amino acids. V lost 4 bases to trimming and J lost 5 bases, with 12 bases between them. CDR1 SGHRS and CDR2 YFSETQ come from the germline V gene. CDR3 residues: CASSPVTRNEKLFF. As DNA, the CDR3 is TGCGCCAGCAGCCCAGTGACAAGAAATGAAAAACTGTTTTTT. The full variable domain, its missing parts supplied by reference TRBV5-1 and TRBJ1-4, is KAGVTQTPRYLIKTRGQQVTLSCSPISGHRSVSWYQQTPGQGLQFLFEYFSETQRNKGNFPGRFSGRQFSNSRSEMNVSTLELGDSALYLCASSPVTRNEKLFFGSGTQLSVL.

The chain is built from TRBV18 and TRBJ2-7; D is undetermined. The CDR3 length is 14 residues. Germline V gives CDR1 KGHSH, CDR2 LQKENI. With 5 bases removed from V and 1 base from J, the gap between germline ends came to 12 bases. The CDR3 reads CASSVPLRSYEQYF. In DNA form, the CDR3 reads TGTGCCAGCTCAGTTCCCTTGAGGTCCTACGAGCAGTACTTC.

Here the CDR3 DNA reads TGTGCCAGCAGTGCCAACGCGGAGCAGTTCTTC. Translation: CASSANAEQFF. The V and J genes are TRBV6-5 and TRBJ2-1; unclear D gene. Germline CDR1 MNHEY, CDR2 SVGAGI. CDR3 length equals 11 residues. V lost 5 bases and J 10 bases, leaving 9 bases between the germline ends.

The count of this clone is one. The chain couples TRBV29-1 to TRBJ2-7, with D unclear. V lost 4 bases to trimming and J lost 5 bases, with 9 bases between them. The CDR3 consists of 11 residues. Germline CDR1 SQVTM, CDR2 ANQGSEA. This chain's CDR3 is CSVGYNNEQYF. The CDR3 DNA is TGCAGCGTTGGGTACAATAACGAGCAGTACTTC.

This clone was seen only a few times. The chain uses TRBV5-1 and TRBJ2-3, with TRBD2 matching over 9 bases. V shed 5 bases and J 0 bases; nucleotides not matched to a gene: 1. The CDR3 is 14 amino acids. Germline V gives CDR1 SGHRS, CDR2 YFSETQ. As DNA, the CDR3 is TGCGCCAGCAGTACTAGCGGGAGCACAGATACGCAGTATTTT. Its translation is CASSTSGSTDTQYF.

This clone was detected a few times. V is TRBV28 and J is TRBJ2-3; D is unclear. V lost 7 bases to trimming and J lost 2 bases, with 16 bases between them. Germline lookup yields CDR1 MDHEN and CDR2 SYDVKM. This CDR3 spans 15 amino acids. CDR3 sequence (DNA): TGTGCCAGCACAGGCTACCAATCCCACACAGATACGCAGTATTTT. This translates into CASTGYQSHTDTQYF.